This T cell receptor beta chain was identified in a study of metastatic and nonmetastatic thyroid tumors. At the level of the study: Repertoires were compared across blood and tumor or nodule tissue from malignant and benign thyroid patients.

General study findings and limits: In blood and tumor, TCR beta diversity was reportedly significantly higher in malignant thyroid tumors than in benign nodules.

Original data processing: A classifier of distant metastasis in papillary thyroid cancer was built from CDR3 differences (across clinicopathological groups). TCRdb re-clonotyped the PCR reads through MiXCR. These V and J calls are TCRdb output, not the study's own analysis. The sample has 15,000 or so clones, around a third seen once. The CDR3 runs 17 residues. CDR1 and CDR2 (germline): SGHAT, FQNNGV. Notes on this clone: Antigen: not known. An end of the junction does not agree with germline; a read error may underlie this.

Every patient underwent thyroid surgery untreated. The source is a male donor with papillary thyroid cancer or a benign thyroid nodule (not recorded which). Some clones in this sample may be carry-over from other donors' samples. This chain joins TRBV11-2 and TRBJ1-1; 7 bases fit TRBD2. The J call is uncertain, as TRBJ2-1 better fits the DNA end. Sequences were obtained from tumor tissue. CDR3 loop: CASRLVRSSGRSYEQFF. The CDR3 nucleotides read TGTGCCAGCAGATTAGTCCGCTCTAGCGGAAGATCTTACGAGCAGTTCTTC.